A selection of T cell receptor beta chains follows, all from one sample in a study of T-cell reconstitution after alpha-beta-depleted transplantation in children. TCRdb ran MiXCR on the PCR reads and lists one entry per CDR3 protein. The sample has around 500,000 distinct CDR3 sequences; under 30% are singletons. Sequencing was performed on PBMCs, mostly from graft donor cells, taken 360 days after TCRalphabeta/CD19-depleted stem cell transplant. These receptors all stem from a boy less than two years old who had a stem cell transplant for acute myeloid leukemia, so the T cells may come from the graft donor. Both conserved end residues are part of each CDR3. D genes are given only for firm matches. Size values are once, few and many counts, or a class for expanded clones, and some rows have none.

clone size	D gene	V gene	J gene	CDR3 DNA	CDR3 protein
few	NA	TRBV20-1	TRBJ2-2	TGCAGTGCTACCTCCCCGAGTGATGTCACCGGGGAGCTGTTTTTT	CSATSPSDVTGELFF
NA	NA	TRBV20-1	TRBJ2-1	TGCAGTGCTTTGCGGACCAAGGGTGAGCAGTTCTTC	CSALRTKGEQFF
many	NA	TRBV5-5	TRBJ2-7	TGTGCCAGCAGCTTGGGGACACTATCCTACGAGCAGTACTTC	CASSLGTLSYEQYF
NA	NA	TRBV20-1	TRBJ1-1	TGCAGTGCAAGAGAAGACAGGAGGAACACTGAAGCTTTCTTT	CSAREDRRNTEAFF
NA	NA	TRBV5-1	TRBJ2-1	TGCGCCAGCAGCTTGGCCGGAGCCGACAATGAGCAGTTCTTC	CASSLAGADNEQFF
few	TRBD1	TRBV29-1	TRBJ2-3	TGCAGCGCTGGAGACAGGGTCGGAACAGATACGCAGTATTTT	CSAGDRVGTDTQYF
NA	NA	TRBV2	TRBJ2-1	TGTGCCAGCAGTGCCGAGTCTTTTTCCTACAATGAGCAGTTCTTC	CASSAESFSYNEQFF
few	TRBD2	TRBV12-3/TRBV12-4	TRBJ2-1	TGTGCCAGCAGTTCCGGGGGGGCCGGGGAGCAGTTCTTC	CASSSGGAGEQFF
many	NA	TRBV7-7	TRBJ2-5	TGTGCCAGCAGCTTGGGGGCTCCCCAAGAGACCCAGTACTTC	CASSLGAPQETQYF
many	NA	TRBV29-1	TRBJ2-7	TGCAGCGTTGAAGGCGCGAACTCCTACGAGCAGTACTTC	CSVEGANSYEQYF
NA	TRBD1	TRBV6-5	TRBJ2-7	TGTGCCAGCAGTTACGGGACAGGGGCCTACGAGCAGTACTTC	CASSYGTGAYEQYF
many	NA	TRBV5-1	TRBJ2-1	TGCGCCAGCAGCTTGGCGGGATTCGCCTCCTACAATGAGCAGTTCTTC	CASSLAGFASYNEQFF
many	NA	TRBV28	TRBJ2-1	TGTGCCAGCACCCACCTCGGACTCTACAATGAGCAGTTCTTC	CASTHLGLYNEQFF
NA	NA	TRBV20-1	TRBJ2-7	TGCAGTGCTACCCCGGGGGACTCGGGAACCTACGAGCAGTACTTC	CSATPGDSGTYEQYF
many	NA	TRBV12-3/TRBV12-4	TRBJ2-3	TGTGCCAGCAGTTTATCCACTAGCACAGATACGCAGTATTTT	CASSLSTSTDTQYF
NA	TRBD1	TRBV20-1	TRBJ1-4	TGCAGTGCTAGACTACAGGGGCTTAATGAAAAACTGTTTTTT	CSARLQGLNEKLFF
NA	NA	TRBV20-1	TRBJ2-3	TGCAGTGCTAGAGAGGGCCGCCTGAATACGCAGTATTTT	CSAREGRLNTQYF
many	NA	TRBV7-6	TRBJ2-5	TGTGCCAGCAGCTCAACGTCCGGGACCCAGTACTTC	CASSSTSGTQYF
many	NA	TRBV12-3/TRBV12-4	TRBJ2-3	TGTGCCAGCAGTTCGCGGGGGCGGACGCAGTATTTT	CASSSRGRTQYF
NA	NA	TRBV6-2/TRBV6-3	TRBJ2-3	TGTGCCAGCAGCTTCCGAGTGAAACTAAGGGGAGATACGCAGTATTTT	CASSFRVKLRGDTQYF